Ten or more counts support the clone carrying this T cell receptor beta chain. Its antigen remains unidentified. Each 20-30 mg portion of unsorted bulk tissue served as the source for co-extraction of RNA and DNA. All patients had surgically resected primary liver carcinoma. The patients, who had chronic HBV infection, were treatment-naive (untreated). The entry originates in a study of tumor-infiltrating lymphocytes in primary liver carcinoma. As for the study in general: Sample yields, roughly 3.65 to 8 million productive TCRbeta reads, were similar across the tissue types. General study points: Tumors carried a top-250-clone fraction significantly exceeding that of blood (p = 0.039).

TCR beta cDNA was reverse-transcribed from about 500 ng of total RNA. The reaction used a constant-region primer and ProtoScript II reverse transcriptase. Each TCR beta library was derived from three nested multiplex PCR rounds that employed slightly modified ARM-PCR. Investigators reported that the first two PCR rounds, at approximately 11 cycles each, used TRBV1-TRBV30 forward primers with a C-beta reverse primer. TCRdb processed the multiplex PCR reads anew with MiXCR; each CDR3 protein has one entry. This sample yields 100,000 to 150,000 distinct CDR3 sequences, of which around 60% are seen a single time; approximately 8% belongs to the top ten. This CDR3 has 13 amino acids. Between the trimmed V and J ends, which lost 1 base and 6 bases, there was a span of 11 bases. Germline V gene sequence: CDR1 SQVTM, CDR2 ANQGSEA.

V and J are TRBV29-1 and TRBJ2-3; D not certain. The sequence was collected from a woman aged 60-70 years with primary liver carcinoma and hepatitis B virus infection. Input material: liver tumor tissue from sampling region 3. Specified subset: tumor region T3, left-lateral pole. CDR3 region: CSVEGQERDTQYF. The CDR3, as DNA: TGCAGCGTTGAAGGGCAGGAAAGGGATACGCAGTATTTT.